This T cell receptor beta chain was captured in a study of shared clonotypes between healthy human individuals. There are 14 residues in the CDR3. Germline assignment: CDR1 LNHDA and CDR2 SQIVND (reference sequence). V gave up 11 bases and J gave up 0 bases; unmatched junction bases: 6. Generated by immunoSEQ multiplex PCR, the TCRdb table keeps only in-frame clones and is missing some. The sample has about 820,000 clones; about 92% are singletons. CD45RO-negative CD8 cells positively selected for CCR7 made up the naive population, which excluded terminally differentiated effector memory CD45RA+ cells. This clone turned up a few times.

The rearrangement joins TRBV19 to TRBJ1-5; 8 bases match TRBD1. Sequencing was carried out using naive CD8+ T cells sorted from blood. This clonotype was obtained from a man aged 30 to 45 in good health. CDR3 DNA sequence: TGTGCCTCAGAGACAGGGGATAGCAATCAGCCCCAGCATTTT. Translated: CASETGDSNQPQHF.